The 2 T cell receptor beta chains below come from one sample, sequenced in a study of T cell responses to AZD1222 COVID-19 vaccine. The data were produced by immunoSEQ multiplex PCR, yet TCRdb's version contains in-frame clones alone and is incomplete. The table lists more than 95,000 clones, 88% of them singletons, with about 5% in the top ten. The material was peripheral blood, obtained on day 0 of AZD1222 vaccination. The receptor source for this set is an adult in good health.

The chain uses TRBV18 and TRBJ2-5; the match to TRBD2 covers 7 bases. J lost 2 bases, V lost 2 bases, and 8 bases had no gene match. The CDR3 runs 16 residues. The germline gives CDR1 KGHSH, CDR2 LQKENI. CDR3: CASSPKPGLPQETQYF. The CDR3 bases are TGTGCCAGCTCACCAAAACCGGGACTACCACAAGAGACCCAGTACTTC. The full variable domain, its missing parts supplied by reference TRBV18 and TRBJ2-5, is NAGVMQNPRHLVRRRGQEARLRCSPMKGHSHVYWYRQLPEEGLKFMVYLQKENIIDESGMPKERFSAEFPKEGPSILRIQQVVRGDSAAYFCASSPKPGLPQETQYFGPGTRLLVL.

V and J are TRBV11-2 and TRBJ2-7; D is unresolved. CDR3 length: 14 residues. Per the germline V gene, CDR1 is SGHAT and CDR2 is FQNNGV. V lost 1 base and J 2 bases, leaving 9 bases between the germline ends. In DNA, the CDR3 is TGTGCCAGCAGCTTAGTTCGGAGTCCCTACGAGCAGTACTTC. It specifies CASSLVRSPYEQYF.